The rows below give T cell receptor beta chains drawn from one sample of a study of shared clonotypes between healthy human individuals. TCRdb keeps only in-frame clones here, not all; method: immunoSEQ multiplex PCR. Of 800,000 to 1,200,000 clones in the sample, 70% to 80% are singletons; the top ten hold approximately 0.5%. Sequencing was carried out using memory CD4+ T cells from PBMCs. Receptor source: a man younger than 30 in good health. Some clones in this sample may be carry-over from other donors' samples. Each CDR3 is given with its conserved first and last residue. The D gene is left open where the match is weak. Some rows mark clone size as missing; the rest say once, few, many or name a class of expanded clone.

CDR3nt: TGTGCCAGCAGCCAAGATCAGGGGGCGCATTCCTATGGCTACACCTTC; CDR3aa: CASSQDQGAHSYGYTF; d_gene: TRBD1; abundance: .; j_gene: TRBJ1-2; len: 16; v_gene: TRBV7-2
CDR3nt: TGTGCCAGCAGCACATCTCAGGGTACGCTGTTTTTT; CDR3aa: CASSTSQGTLFF; d_gene: .; abundance: .; j_gene: TRBJ2-2; len: 12; v_gene: TRBV7-2
CDR3nt: TGTGCCACCAGCAGAGATTCTGATCAAGCTTTCTTT; CDR3aa: CATSRDSDQAFF; d_gene: .; abundance: once; j_gene: TRBJ1-1; len: 12; v_gene: TRBV15
CDR3nt: TGTGCCAGCAGCTCTTACACGACAAACACTGAAGCTTTCTTT; CDR3aa: CASSSYTTNTEAFF; d_gene: .; abundance: .; j_gene: TRBJ1-1; len: 14; v_gene: TRBV7-9
CDR3nt: TGTGCCAGCAGCCGCGATCTAGCGGGGGACTACAATGAGCAGTTCTTC; CDR3aa: CASSRDLAGDYNEQFF; d_gene: TRBD2; abundance: .; j_gene: TRBJ2-1; len: 16; v_gene: TRBV27
CDR3nt: TGTGCCAGCACCCAGGGACTAGCGGGAACCGGGGAGCTGTTTTTT; CDR3aa: CASTQGLAGTGELFF; d_gene: TRBD2; abundance: many; j_gene: TRBJ2-2; len: 15; v_gene: TRBV5-6
CDR3nt: TGCGCCAGCAGGCCGGGACTAGCGGGGCCCTACAATGAGCAGTTCTTC; CDR3aa: CASRPGLAGPYNEQFF; d_gene: TRBD2; abundance: .; j_gene: TRBJ2-1; len: 16; v_gene: TRBV5-1
CDR3nt: TGTGCCAGCAGCTTGGGGCTAGCGGGAGGGGCGGCAGAGACCCAGTACTTC; CDR3aa: CASSLGLAGGAAETQYF; d_gene: TRBD2; abundance: .; j_gene: TRBJ2-5; len: 17; v_gene: TRBV5-6
CDR3nt: TGCGCCAGCAGTTCTCAGGGGGCGCGAACTGAAGCTTTCTTT; CDR3aa: CASSSQGARTEAFF; d_gene: TRBD1; abundance: .; j_gene: TRBJ1-1; len: 14; v_gene: TRBV5-1
CDR3nt: TGTGCCAGCAGCTTACAAAAACGACAGGAATATAACTATGGCTACACCTTC; CDR3aa: CASSLQKRQEYNYGYTF; d_gene: .; abundance: .; j_gene: TRBJ1-2; len: 17; v_gene: TRBV11-2
CDR3nt: TGTGCCAGCAGTTCCCCCGGGACAGGTTACCAAGTTGGCTACACCTTC; CDR3aa: CASSSPGTGYQVGYTF; d_gene: TRBD1; abundance: .; j_gene: TRBJ1-2; len: 16; v_gene: TRBV28
CDR3nt: TGTGCCAGCAGCCAATCAATAAGATATGGCTACACCTTC; CDR3aa: CASSQSIRYGYTF; d_gene: .; abundance: few; j_gene: TRBJ1-2; len: 13; v_gene: TRBV14
CDR3nt: TGTGCCAGCGGTCCCCCGGGACAGGGACTCTATCAGCCCCAGCATTTT; CDR3aa: CASGPPGQGLYQPQHF; d_gene: TRBD1; abundance: .; j_gene: TRBJ1-5; len: 16; v_gene: TRBV2
CDR3nt: TGTGCCAGCAGCTTGGGCAAGCCCTCATCAACGAACACTGAAGCTTTCTTT; CDR3aa: CASSLGKPSSTNTEAFF; d_gene: .; abundance: .; j_gene: TRBJ1-1; len: 17; v_gene: TRBV5-5
CDR3nt: TGTGCCAGCAGCCGTGGACAGGGAAGGGACGAGACCCAGTACTTC; CDR3aa: CASSRGQGRDETQYF; d_gene: TRBD1; abundance: .; j_gene: TRBJ2-5; len: 15; v_gene: TRBV5-4
CDR3nt: TGTGCCTGGAACCAAGGCTTTGAGCAGTTCTTC; CDR3aa: CAWNQGFEQFF; d_gene: .; abundance: .; j_gene: TRBJ2-1; len: 11; v_gene: TRBV30
CDR3nt: TGTGCCAGCAGCTTGTGGAGGGAAAAACTGTTTTTT; CDR3aa: CASSLWREKLFF; d_gene: .; abundance: .; j_gene: TRBJ1-4; len: 12; v_gene: TRBV11-2
CDR3nt: TGTGCCAGCCTGACAGGCCTGAACACTGAAGCTTTCTTT; CDR3aa: CASLTGLNTEAFF; d_gene: .; abundance: .; j_gene: TRBJ1-1; len: 13; v_gene: TRBV28
CDR3nt: TGTGCCAGTAGTATCCTGGGGTCCTCTGGGGCCAACGTCCTGACTTTC; CDR3aa: CASSILGSSGANVLTF; d_gene: .; abundance: .; j_gene: TRBJ2-6; len: 16; v_gene: TRBV19
CDR3nt: TGTGCCAGTAGTCGGCGGGGGGGGAACACTGAAGCTTTCTTT; CDR3aa: CASSRRGGNTEAFF; d_gene: .; abundance: .; j_gene: TRBJ1-1; len: 14; v_gene: TRBV19
CDR3nt: TGTGCCAGCAGCGTAACCCGGGGGTGGGATCGGACAGATACGCAGTATTTT; CDR3aa: CASSVTRGWDRTDTQYF; d_gene: .; abundance: few; j_gene: TRBJ2-3; len: 17; v_gene: TRBV9
CDR3nt: TGCGCCAGCAGCGTTAGCGGGGGGAGCACAGATACGCAGTATTTT; CDR3aa: CASSVSGGSTDTQYF; d_gene: TRBD2; abundance: .; j_gene: TRBJ2-3; len: 15; v_gene: TRBV5-1
CDR3nt: TGTGCCAGCAGCTTTGGCTCAGCACGGTACTCTGGGGCCAACGTCCTGACTTTC; CDR3aa: CASSFGSARYSGANVLTF; d_gene: .; abundance: .; j_gene: TRBJ2-6; len: 18; v_gene: TRBV5-6
CDR3nt: TGTGCCAGCAGCTTAAGGAAGAGGGACAGGGCCGAGACGGACTACACCTTC; CDR3aa: CASSLRKRDRAETDYTF; d_gene: TRBD1; abundance: .; j_gene: TRBJ1-2; len: 17; v_gene: TRBV7-9